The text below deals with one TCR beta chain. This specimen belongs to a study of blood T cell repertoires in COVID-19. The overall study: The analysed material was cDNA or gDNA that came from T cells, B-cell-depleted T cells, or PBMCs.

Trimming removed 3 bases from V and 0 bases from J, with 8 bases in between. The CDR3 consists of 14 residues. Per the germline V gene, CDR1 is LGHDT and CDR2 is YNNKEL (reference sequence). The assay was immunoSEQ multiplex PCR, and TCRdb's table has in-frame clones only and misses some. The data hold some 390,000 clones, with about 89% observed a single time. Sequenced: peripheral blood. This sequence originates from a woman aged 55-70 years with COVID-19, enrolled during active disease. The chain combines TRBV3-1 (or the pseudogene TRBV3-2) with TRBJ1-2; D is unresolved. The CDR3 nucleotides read TGTGCCAGCAGCCATGGAGGAACTAACTATGGCTACACCTTC. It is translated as CASSHGGTNYGYTF.